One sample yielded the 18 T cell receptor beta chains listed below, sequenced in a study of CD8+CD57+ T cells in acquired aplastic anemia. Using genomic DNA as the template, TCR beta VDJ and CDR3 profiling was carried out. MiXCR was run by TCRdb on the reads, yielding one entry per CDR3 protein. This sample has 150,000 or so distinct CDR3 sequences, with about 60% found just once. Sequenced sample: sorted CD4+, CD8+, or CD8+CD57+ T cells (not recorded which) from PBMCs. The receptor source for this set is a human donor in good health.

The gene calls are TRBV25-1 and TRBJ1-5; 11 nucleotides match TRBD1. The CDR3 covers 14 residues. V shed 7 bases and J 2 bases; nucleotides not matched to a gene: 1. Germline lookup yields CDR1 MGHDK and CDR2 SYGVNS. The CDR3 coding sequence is TGTGCCAGCAAGGGACAGGGGGGCAATCAGCCCCAGCATTTT. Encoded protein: CASKGQGGNQPQHF.

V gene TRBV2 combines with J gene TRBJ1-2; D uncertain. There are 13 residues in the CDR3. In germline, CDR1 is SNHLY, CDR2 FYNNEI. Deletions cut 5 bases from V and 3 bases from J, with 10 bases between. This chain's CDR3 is CASSNAEDYGYTF. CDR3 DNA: TGTGCCAGCAGTAATGCCGAAGACTATGGCTACACCTTC.

The CDR3 reads CASSILGTKTEAFF. In DNA form, the CDR3 reads TGTGCCAGCAGTATTCTCGGGACGAAAACTGAAGCTTTCTTT. The V and J genes are TRBV2 and TRBJ1-1, with TRBD1 as a possible D gene (5 bases). The germline gives CDR1 SNHLY, CDR2 FYNNEI. The V gene lost 5 bases and the J gene lost 5 bases, with 15 bases spanning the gap. The CDR3 is 14 residues long.

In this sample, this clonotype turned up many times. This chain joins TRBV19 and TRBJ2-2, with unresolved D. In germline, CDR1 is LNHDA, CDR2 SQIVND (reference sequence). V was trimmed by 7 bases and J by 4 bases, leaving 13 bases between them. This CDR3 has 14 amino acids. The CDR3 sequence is CASKVSGFTGELFF. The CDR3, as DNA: TGTGCCAGTAAGGTCTCAGGTTTCACCGGGGAGCTGTTTTTT.

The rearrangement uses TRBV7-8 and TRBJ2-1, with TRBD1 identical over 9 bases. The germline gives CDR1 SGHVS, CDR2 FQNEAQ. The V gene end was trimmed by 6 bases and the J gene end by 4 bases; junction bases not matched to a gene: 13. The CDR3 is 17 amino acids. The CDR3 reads CASSEYRGPGSYNEQFF. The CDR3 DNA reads TGTGCCAGCAGTGAATACAGGGGGCCCGGGTCGTACAATGAGCAGTTCTTC.

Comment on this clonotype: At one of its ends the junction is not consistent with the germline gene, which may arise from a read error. CDR3 coding DNA: TGCAGCGTTGCAGCGGTTAGCACAGATATGCAGTATTTT. Translating it yields CSVAAVSTDMQYF. The chain carries TRBV29-1 and TRBJ2-3; D is perhaps TRBD2 (5 bases). The length of the CDR3 is 13 residues. Germline V lookup: CDR1 SQVTM, CDR2 ANQGSEA.

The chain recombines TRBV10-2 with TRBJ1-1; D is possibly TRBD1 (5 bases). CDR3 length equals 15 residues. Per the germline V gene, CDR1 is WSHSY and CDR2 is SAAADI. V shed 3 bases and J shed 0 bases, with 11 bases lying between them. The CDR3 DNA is TGCGCCAGCAGTGACGACAGTAGAATGAACACTGAAGCTTTCTTT. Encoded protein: CASSDDSRMNTEAFF.

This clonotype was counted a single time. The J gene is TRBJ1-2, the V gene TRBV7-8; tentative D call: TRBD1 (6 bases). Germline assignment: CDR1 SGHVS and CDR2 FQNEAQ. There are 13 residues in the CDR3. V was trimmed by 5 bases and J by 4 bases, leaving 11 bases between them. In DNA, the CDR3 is TGTGCCAGCAGCCCTAGGGGGAGCTATGGCTACACCTTC. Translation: CASSPRGSYGYTF.

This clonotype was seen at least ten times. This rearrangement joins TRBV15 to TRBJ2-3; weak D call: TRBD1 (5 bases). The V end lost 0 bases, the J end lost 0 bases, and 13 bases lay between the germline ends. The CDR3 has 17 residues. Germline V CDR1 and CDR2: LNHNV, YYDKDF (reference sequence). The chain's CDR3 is CATSREVRVTSTDTQYF. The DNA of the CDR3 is TGTGCCACCAGCAGAGAGGTCAGGGTGACTAGCACAGATACGCAGTATTTT.

The CDR3 is CAIRDREDPRSNTEAFF. DNA for the CDR3: TGTGCCATCAGGGACAGGGAGGACCCGAGGTCGAACACTGAAGCTTTCTTT. The chain recombines TRBV10-3 with TRBJ1-1; 8 bases are shared with TRBD1. Germline V gene sequence: CDR1 ENHRY, CDR2 SYGVKD. Losses at the gene ends were 6 bases for V and 1 base for J; bases not matched to a gene: 13. The CDR3 is 17 amino acids.

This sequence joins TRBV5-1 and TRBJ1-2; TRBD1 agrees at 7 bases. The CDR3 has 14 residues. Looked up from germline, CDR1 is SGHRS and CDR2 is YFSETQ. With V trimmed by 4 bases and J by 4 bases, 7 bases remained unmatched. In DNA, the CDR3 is TGCGCCAGCAGCCAAGTCGGGACAGCCTATGGCTACACCTTC. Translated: CASSQVGTAYGYTF.

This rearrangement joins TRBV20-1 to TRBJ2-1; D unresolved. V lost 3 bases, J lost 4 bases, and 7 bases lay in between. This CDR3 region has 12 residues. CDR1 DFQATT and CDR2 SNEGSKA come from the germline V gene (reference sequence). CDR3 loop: CSASQVYNEQFF. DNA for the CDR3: TGCAGTGCTAGCCAGGTGTACAATGAGCAGTTCTTC.

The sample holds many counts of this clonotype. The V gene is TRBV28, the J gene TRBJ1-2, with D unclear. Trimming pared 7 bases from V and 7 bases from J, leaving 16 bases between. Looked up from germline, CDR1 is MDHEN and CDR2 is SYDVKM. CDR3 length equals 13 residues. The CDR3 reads CASTLLPYGGYTF. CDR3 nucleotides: TGTGCCAGCACCCTACTTCCCTATGGTGGCTACACCTTC.

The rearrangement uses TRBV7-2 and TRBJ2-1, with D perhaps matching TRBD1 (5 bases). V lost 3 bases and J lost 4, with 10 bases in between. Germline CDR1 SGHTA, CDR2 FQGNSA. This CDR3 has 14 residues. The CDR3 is CASSLMQGYNEQFF. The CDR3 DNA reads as TGTGCCAGCAGCTTGATGCAGGGTTACAATGAGCAGTTCTTC.

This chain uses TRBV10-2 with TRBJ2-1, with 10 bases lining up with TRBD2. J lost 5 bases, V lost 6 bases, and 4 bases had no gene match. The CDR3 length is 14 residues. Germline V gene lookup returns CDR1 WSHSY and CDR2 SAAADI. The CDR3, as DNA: TGCGCCAGCAGACTAGCGGGGAGAAACAATGAGCAGTTCTTC. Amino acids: CASRLAGRNNEQFF.

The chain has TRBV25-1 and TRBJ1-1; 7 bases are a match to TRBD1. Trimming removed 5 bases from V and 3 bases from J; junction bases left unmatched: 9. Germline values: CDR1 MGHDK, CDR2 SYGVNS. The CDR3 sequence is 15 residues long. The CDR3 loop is CASSPYRGFDTEAFF. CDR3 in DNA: TGTGCCAGCAGTCCTTACAGGGGATTCGACACTGAAGCTTTCTTT.

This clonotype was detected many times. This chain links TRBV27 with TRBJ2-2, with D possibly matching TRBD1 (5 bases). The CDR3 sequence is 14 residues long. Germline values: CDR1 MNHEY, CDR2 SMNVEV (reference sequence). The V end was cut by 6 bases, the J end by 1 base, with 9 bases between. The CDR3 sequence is CASSLGQNTGELFF. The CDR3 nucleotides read TGTGCCAGCAGCTTGGGGCAGAACACCGGGGAGCTGTTTTTT.

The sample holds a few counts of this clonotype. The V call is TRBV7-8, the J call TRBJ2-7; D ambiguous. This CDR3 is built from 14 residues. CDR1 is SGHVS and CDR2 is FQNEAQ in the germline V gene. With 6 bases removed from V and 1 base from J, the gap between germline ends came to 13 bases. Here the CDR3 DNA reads TGTGCCAGCAGTTACGGGCCCACTTCCTACGAGCAGTACTTC. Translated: CASSYGPTSYEQYF.